This passage covers 28 T cell receptor beta chains from one sample sequenced in a study of PD-L1 blockade in urothelial cancer. The method was immunoSEQ multiplex PCR; TCRdb's version includes in-frame clones alone and lacks a portion of them. The table lists some 41,000 clones, about 88% of them singletons. The time point is: peripheral blood 6 weeks after treatment start. The sequencing used PBMCs, collected around atezolizumab (anti-PD-L1) treatment. The receptors shown here come from a man in his sixties or seventies with urothelial cancer.

This sequence joins TRBV2 and TRBJ2-1, with 10 nucleotides matching TRBD2. The ends lost 5 bases at V and 0 bases at J; junction bases unmatched: 13. Germline V gives CDR1 SNHLY, CDR2 FYNNEI. CDR3 length: 19 residues. CDR3 sequence: CASSMGSGRARGSYNEQFF. As DNA, the CDR3 is TGTGCCAGCAGTATGGGGAGCGGGAGGGCCCGGGGCTCCTACAATGAGCAGTTCTTC.

The chain couples TRBV6-1 to TRBJ1-1; no firm D call. CDR3 length: 13 amino acids. Trimming pared 6 bases from V and 4 bases from J, leaving 12 bases between. Germline CDR1 and CDR2: MNHNS and SASEGT. The CDR3 DNA follows: TGTGCCAGCAGCCCTCGGGGTATCACTGAAGCTTTCTTT. It specifies CASSPRGITEAFF.

The chain links TRBV11-2 to TRBJ2-1, with 10 bases aligning to TRBD2. The CDR3 consists of 16 residues. The V segment lost 1 base and the J segment 6 bases; nucleotides outside the gene matches: 6. Germline assignment: CDR1 SGHAT and CDR2 FQNNGV. The CDR3 spells CASSLVGGLAANEQFF. CDR3 coding DNA: TGTGCCAGCAGCTTAGTAGGCGGACTAGCGGCCAATGAGCAGTTCTTC. Supplemented by reference TRBV11-2 and TRBJ2-1, the full variable domain reads EAGVAQSPRYKIIEKRQSVAFWCNPISGHATLYWYQQILGQGPKLLIQFQNNGVVDDSQLPKDRFSAERLKGVDSTLKIQPAKLEDSAVYLCASSLVGGLAANEQFFGPGTRLTVL.

The gene calls are TRBV4-2 and TRBJ2-7; tentatively, D is TRBD2 (5 bases). Germline lookup yields CDR1 LGHNA and CDR2 YNFKEQ. V lost 0 bases and J lost 3, with 12 bases in between. The CDR3 runs to 15 residues. The chain's CDR3 is CASSQEATRGYEQYF. The CDR3, as DNA: TGTGCCAGCAGCCAAGAGGCGACCCGGGGCTACGAGCAGTACTTC.

This chain links TRBV5-1 with TRBJ2-7, with D maybe TRBD2 (6 bases). The germline V and J ends were trimmed by 0 bases and 0 bases, with 10 bases remaining between them. Germline lookup yields CDR1 SGHRS and CDR2 YFSETQ. This CDR3 has 15 residues. As DNA, the CDR3 is TGCGCCAGCAGCTTGGAGGGACTGAGCTCCTACGAGCAGTACTTC. This encodes CASSLEGLSSYEQYF.

The gene calls are TRBV27 and TRBJ1-1, with 8 bases identical to TRBD1. CDR1 MNHEY and CDR2 SMNVEV come from the germline V gene (reference sequence). The CDR3 is made up of 15 amino acids. With 6 bases clipped from V and 4 bases from J, the junction kept 10 bases outside the gene matches. CDR3 DNA: TGTGCCAGCAGGACTCAGGGGGCGCTCGGCACTGAAGCTTTCTTT. The encoded protein is CASRTQGALGTEAFF.

The V gene is TRBV30, the J gene TRBJ2-2; a weak D match, TRBD1 (5 bases). Trimming took off 4 bases at V and 3 bases at J, with 6 bases between the two ends. The CDR3 has 12 amino acids. CDR1 and CDR2 (germline): GTSNPN, SVGIG (reference sequence). CDR3 amino acids: CAWTRDTGELFF. CDR3 in DNA: TGTGCCTGGACCAGGGACACCGGGGAGCTGTTTTTT.

The CDR3 DNA sequence: TGTGCCAGCAGCTTGGGCGGGACTTTAGAGACCCAGTACTTC. Translation: CASSLGGTLETQYF. The chain uses TRBV5-5 and TRBJ2-5; tentatively, D is TRBD2 (6 bases). In germline, CDR1 is SGHKS, CDR2 YYEKEE (reference sequence). Trimming left V 0 bases short and J 4 bases short, with 10 bases between. This CDR3 is 14 amino acids long.

The J gene is TRBJ1-1, the V gene TRBV28; D remains unclear. The CDR3 has 12 residues. V was cut by 3 bases and J by 7 bases, with 9 bases left in between. The germline CDR1 and CDR2 sequences are MDHEN and SYDVKM. CDR3 amino acids: CASSLMRGEAFF. The DNA of the CDR3 is TGTGCCAGCAGTTTGATGCGGGGTGAAGCTTTCTTT.

This clone was seen more than once but under ten times. The rearrangement joins TRBV2 to TRBJ2-7, with D possibly matching TRBD2 (6 bases). Germline V gene data show CDR1 as SNHLY and CDR2 as FYNNEI. Trimming took off 6 bases at V and 0 bases at J, with 18 bases between the two ends. The CDR3 extends over 16 amino acids. The CDR3 is CASSGTGTVSSYEQYF. The CDR3 coding sequence is TGTGCCAGCAGCGGCACCGGGACTGTGAGCTCCTACGAGCAGTACTTC.

V is TRBV11-2 and J is TRBJ2-3; 9 bases align to TRBD2. Germline CDR1 is SGHAT and CDR2 is FQNNGV. This CDR3 has 16 residues. J gave up 6 bases and V 3 bases, and 10 bases lay outside the gene matches. The DNA for the CDR3 is TGTGCCAGCAGCTTCCGCGGGAGCGGGAGGTCCGATACGCAGTATTTT. The encoded protein is CASSFRGSGRSDTQYF.

This chain links TRBV2 with TRBJ2-5; maybe TRBD2 (5 bases). V shed 8 bases and J shed 7 bases, with 14 bases lying between them. Germline-derived CDR1 and CDR2 are SNHLY and FYNNEI. The CDR3 length is 12 residues. CDR3: CASGYERGTQYF. In DNA form, the CDR3 reads TGTGCCAGCGGCTACGAACGGGGGACCCAGTACTTC.

DNA of the CDR3: TGTGCCATCGACAGGTTCGGTAGTGGCTACACCTTC. Residues: CAIDRFGSGYTF. V is TRBV7-2 and J is TRBJ1-2, with D tentatively TRBD1 (6 bases). Trimming stripped 10 bases from V and 7 bases from J, with 16 bases between. Germline CDR1 is SGHTA and CDR2 is FQGNSA. CDR3 length: 12 amino acids.

In its sample, this clone was seen a few times. This chain joins TRBV5-1 and TRBJ2-2, with 8 bases lining up with TRBD1. Germline trimming cut 0 bases from V and 5 bases from J; bases unmatched to any gene: 6. From germline, CDR1 is SGHRS and CDR2 YFSETQ. The CDR3 has 16 residues. The CDR3 region has the DNA TGCGCCAGCAGCTTGGGGCCGACAGGGGATACCGGGGAGCTGTTTTTT. Translated: CASSLGPTGDTGELFF.

The gene calls are TRBV7-2 and TRBJ2-1, with TRBD2 matching over 7 bases. From germline, CDR1 is SGHTA and CDR2 FQGNSA. CDR3 length: 15 residues. V lost 4 bases, J lost 3 bases, and 6 bases stayed unmatched. The CDR3 nucleotides are TGTGCCAGCAGCTCGAGGACTAGTCTCTACAATGAGCAGTTCTTC. As protein: CASSSRTSLYNEQFF.

The gene calls are TRBV5-1 and TRBJ1-3; the match to TRBD1 covers 7 bases. Trimming removed 4 bases from V and 4 bases from J; junction bases left unmatched: 11. This CDR3 has 16 amino acids. Germline lookup yields CDR1 SGHRS and CDR2 YFSETQ. This CDR3 reads CASSRGQPDSGNTIYF. CDR3 sequence (DNA): TGCGCCAGCAGCCGGGGACAGCCTGACTCGGGAAACACCATATATTTT.

The chain recombines TRBV9 with TRBJ2-2; D call uncertain. This CDR3 spans 15 amino acids. From germline, CDR1 is SGDLS and CDR2 YYNGEE. V shed 2 bases and J shed 2 bases, with 10 bases lying between them. The CDR3 DNA sequence: TGTGCCAGCAGCGTTTTTGCCACTAACACCGGGGAGCTGTTTTTT. Its translation: CASSVFATNTGELFF.

As DNA, the CDR3 is TGTGCCAGCAGTGCCCAGGCTCTCACTGAAGCTTTCTTT. Translating it yields CASSAQALTEAFF. The chain recombines TRBV6-4 with TRBJ1-1; D is unclear. Germline V gene sequence: CDR1 MRHNA, CDR2 SNTAGT. Trimming left V 4 bases short and J 4 bases short, with 10 bases between. The length of the CDR3 is 13 residues.

The chain couples TRBV30 to TRBJ2-7; D might be TRBD2 (5 bases). Per germline, CDR1 GTSNPN and CDR2 SVGIG (reference sequence). The V and J ends lost 2 bases and 4 bases respectively, with 15 bases between them. The CDR3 consists of 14 residues. The CDR3: CAWSTPRSGYEQYF. In nucleotides, the CDR3 is TGTGCCTGGAGTACCCCCCGAAGCGGATACGAGCAGTACTTC.

This sequence joins TRBV5-1 and TRBJ1-3; 7 bases match TRBD1. This CDR3 contains 14 residues. CDR1 is SGHRS, CDR2 YFSETQ, per germline. V trimming: 3 bases; J trimming: 2 bases; junction bases outside the gene matches: 2. The CDR3 here is CASSSGTAGNTIYF. Written as DNA, the CDR3 is TGCGCCAGCAGCTCCGGGACAGCTGGAAACACCATATATTTT.

The V gene is TRBV7-9, the J gene TRBJ1-5, with TRBD1 matching over 8 bases. Germline CDR1 and CDR2: SEHNR and FQNEAQ (reference sequence). J gave up 2 bases and V 1 base, and 4 bases lay outside the gene matches. The CDR3 runs 16 residues. CDR3 in amino acids: CASSLETGARNQPQHF. Here the CDR3 DNA reads TGTGCCAGCAGCTTAGAGACAGGGGCTCGCAATCAGCCCCAGCATTTT.

This clone was recorded only once. The chain carries TRBV19 and TRBJ1-5, with D perhaps matching TRBD1 (6 bases). The CDR3 runs 15 residues. V dropped 1 base and J dropped 3 bases, with 10 bases sitting between them. The germline V gene has CDR1 LNHDA and CDR2 SQIVND (reference sequence). The CDR3 sequence is CASSIGRTVNQPQHF. The CDR3, as DNA: TGTGCCAGTAGTATAGGTAGGACAGTCAATCAGCCCCAGCATTTT.

This chain joins TRBV9 and TRBJ2-7; 8 positions match TRBD1. CDR1 and CDR2 (germline): SGDLS, YYNGEE. The CDR3 runs 15 residues. Losses at the gene ends were 3 bases for V and 6 bases for J; bases not matched to a gene: 11. CDR3 sequence reads: CASSGSGQGAGEQYF. The CDR3 DNA sequence: TGTGCCAGCAGCGGCTCGGGGCAGGGGGCAGGCGAGCAGTACTTC. Based on the CDR3 plus reference TRBV9 and TRBJ2-7, the full variable domain is DSGVTQTPKHLITATGQRVTLRCSPRSGDLSVYWYQQSLDQGLQFLIQYYNGEERAKGNILERFSAQQFPDLHSELNLSSLELGDSALYFCASSGSGQGAGEQYFGPGTRLTVT.

The gene calls are TRBV21-1 and TRBJ2-7; the listed D gene, TRBD1, was not tested against the DNA. TRBV21-1 is described as a pseudogene. The CDR3 spans 14 residues. The DNA for the CDR3 is TGTGCCAGCAGCCCAAGGACAAAGACCTACGAGCAGTACTTC. Translating gives CASSPRTKTYEQYF.

This sequence joins TRBV6-6 and TRBJ2-6, with D perhaps TRBD1 (5 bases). The CDR3 has 15 amino acids. CDR1 MNHNY and CDR2 SVGAGI come from the germline V gene (reference sequence). Trimming took off 7 bases at V and 0 bases at J, with 10 bases between the two ends. CDR3 DNA sequence: TGTGCCAGCACAAGACAGAACTCTGGGGCCAACGTCCTGACTTTC. As protein: CASTRQNSGANVLTF.

In its sample, this clone is medium-sized (0.01 to 0.1%). The chain recombines TRBV4-1 with TRBJ2-3; TRBD2 is a possible D gene (6 bases). This CDR3 comprises 17 residues. CDR1 MGHRA and CDR2 YSYEKL come from the germline V gene. V gave up 0 bases and J gave up 0 bases, with 13 bases separating them. CDR3 in amino acids: CASSQDGVAESTDTQYF. CDR3 DNA sequence: TGCGCCAGCAGCCAAGATGGGGTAGCGGAAAGCACAGATACGCAGTATTTT.

The count of this clone is one. The chain has TRBV18 and TRBJ2-1, with TRBD1 matching over 9 bases. This CDR3 has 15 amino acids. The trim removed 3 bases at V and 7 bases at J, leaving 7 bases unmatched. CDR1 is KGHSH, CDR2 LQKENI, per germline. CDR3 sequence: CASSPRTGAGNEQFF. CDR3 bases: TGTGCCAGCTCACCCCGGACAGGGGCGGGGAATGAGCAGTTCTTC. Full variable domain (remainder filled in from reference TRBV18 and TRBJ2-1): NAGVMQNPRHLVRRRGQEARLRCSPMKGHSHVYWYRQLPEEGLKFMVYLQKENIIDESGMPKERFSAEFPKEGPSILRIQQVVRGDSAAYFCASSPRTGAGNEQFFGPGTRLTVL.

This rearrangement joins TRBV9 to TRBJ1-1; 10 bases are a match to TRBD1. V shed 0 bases, J shed 6 bases, and the junction held 8 bases outside the gene matches. Germline CDR1 and CDR2: SGDLS and YYNGEE. The CDR3 extends over 16 amino acids. The CDR3 coding sequence is TGTGCCAGCAGCGTAGCCCCGGGACAGGGGACGTCTGAAGCTTTCTTT. Amino acid sequence: CASSVAPGQGTSEAFF.